These T cell receptor beta chains were read from a single sample in a study of CD8 T cells in ankylosing spondylitis. TCRdb ran MiXCR on the 5' RACE reads and lists one entry per CDR3 protein. This sample has 800,000 to 900,000 distinct CDR3 sequences, with about 10% found just once. The sample comprised blood, either unsorted or a sorted T cell fraction (not recorded which). Receptor source: a male donor with ankylosing spondylitis. CDR3s include the opening cysteine and the closing phenylalanine or tryptophan. The D gene is left open where the match is weak. Where a row states a size, it is once, few, many or the class of an expanded clone; other rows omit it.

size	D	V	J	CDR3	DNA
many	TRBD1	TRBV4-2	TRBJ2-1	CASSHIDRDQGREQFF	TGTGCCAGCAGCCACATAGACAGGGATCAGGGGCGTGAGCAGTTCTTC
few	-	TRBV21-1	TRBJ1-5	CASRLGVQPQHF	TGTGCCAGCAGGTTGGGAGTTCAGCCCCAGCATTTT
-	-	TRBV20-1	TRBJ2-5	CSARIEWGETQYF	TGCAGTGCCAGGATCGAGTGGGGGGAGACCCAGTACTTC
few	-	TRBV29-1	TRBJ2-2	CSVGVSSLPLFF	TGCAGCGTTGGGGTTTCATCCCTCCCGCTGTTTTTT
few	TRBD2	TRBV11-2	TRBJ2-1	CASSFRAGGHNSYNEQFF	TGTGCCAGCAGCTTCAGAGCGGGGGGCCACAACTCCTACAATGAGCAGTTCTTC
many	-	TRBV29-1	TRBJ2-3	CSVGQGITDTQYF	TGCAGCGTTGGTCAGGGGATCACAGATACGCAGTATTTT
many	TRBD2	TRBV20-1	TRBJ2-3	CSVSGLAVPHTQYF	TGCAGTGTTTCCGGACTAGCCGTCCCCCATACGCAGTATTTT
many	TRBD1	TRBV11-2	TRBJ1-1	CASSLTGGEGEAFF	TGTGCCAGCAGCTTAACAGGGGGCGAGGGTGAAGCTTTCTTT
few	-	TRBV7-9	TRBJ2-5	CASSPGTSAEETQYF	TGTGCCAGCAGCCCCGGGACGTCGGCAGAGGAGACCCAGTACTTC
few	-	TRBV7-2	TRBJ2-7	CASSLWRSGEQYF	TGTGCCAGCAGCTTATGGAGAAGCGGGGAGCAGTACTTC
-	-	TRBV20-1	TRBJ2-4	CSAETQRLAKNIQYF	TGCAGTGCTGAAACTCAGAGGCTAGCCAAAAACATTCAGTACTTC
-	TRBD1	TRBV6-2/TRBV6-3	TRBJ1-6	CASSRVQGALPNSPLHF	TGTGCCAGCAGTCGAGTACAGGGGGCACTCCCTAATTCACCCCTCCACTTT
-	-	TRBV7-8	TRBJ1-4	CASSLEGLSNEKLFF	TGTGCCAGCAGCCTCGAGGGGCTTAGTAATGAAAAACTGTTTTTT
-	TRBD1	TRBV6-1	TRBJ1-1	CASTRQGLVTEAFF	TGTGCCAGCACCAGACAGGGACTTGTCACTGAAGCTTTCTTT
-	-	TRBV20-1	TRBJ2-1	CSAKGIREQFF	TGCAGTGCTAAGGGTATACGGGAGCAGTTCTTC
-	-	TRBV20-1	TRBJ2-7	CSATRGMYEQYF	TGCAGTGCTACACGAGGCATGTACGAGCAGTACTTC
-	-	TRBV6-1	TRBJ1-3	CASGMGAYSGNTIYF	TGTGCCAGCGGTATGGGGGCCTACTCTGGAAACACCATATATTTT
few	-	TRBV12-3/TRBV12-4	TRBJ2-7	CASSLARRAYEQYF	TGTGCCAGCAGTTTAGCCAGGCGAGCCTACGAGCAGTACTTC
few	-	TRBV20-1	TRBJ1-6	CSARPTGTWDSPLHF	TGCAGTGCTAGACCGACCGGGACATGGGATTCACCCCTCCACTTT
few	TRBD1	TRBV5-1	TRBJ1-2	CASSFLSGGSDYGYTF	TGCGCCAGCAGCTTCTTGTCAGGGGGCTCGGACTATGGCTACACCTTC
-	-	TRBV29-1	TRBJ2-1	CSVRDGSYNEQFF	TGCAGCGTTAGGGACGGTTCCTACAATGAGCAGTTCTTC